These 17 T cell receptor beta chains were all obtained from the same sample, sequenced in a study of tumour-infiltrating T cells in Burkitt lymphoma (dated by TCRdb to 2018 to 2021). Receptor amplification or capture employed the immunoSEQ multiplex PCR assay. What TCRdb holds here is the immuneACCESS table cut down to in-frame rearrangements. Part of the clones is not present; checked against another copy, under half of the missing clones reflect an unresolved V gene, and the others are unexplained. For this sample there are about 4,000 clones; more than 15% appear just once. Roughly an eighth of the sample is held by the ten biggest clonotypes. The sequenced sample was tumor tissue. These receptors originate from a human donor with diffuse large B-cell lymphoma. Some clones in this sample may be carry-over from other donors' samples.

The CDR3 bases are TGTGCCAGCAGTTCGACCCCATCTTGGTTGGCCTACGAGCAGTACTTC. It encodes CASSSTPSWLAYEQYF. V and J are TRBV27 and TRBJ2-5; D gene ambiguous. The DNA end lines up better with TRBJ2-7; the J call may be wrong. CDR3 length equals 16 residues. CDR1 MNHEY and CDR2 SMNVEV come from the germline V gene (reference sequence).

The CDR3 protein is CASSLGTERGQQYF. CDR3 sequence (DNA): TGTGCCAGCAGCCTGGGGACAGAACGAGGGCAGCAGTACTTC. This sequence joins TRBV11-3 and TRBJ2-7, with 7 bases that match TRBD1. CDR3 size: 14 residues. V lost 5 bases, J lost 8 bases, and 12 bases stayed unmatched. CDR1 and CDR2 (germline): SGHNT, YENEEA.

This clone appeared a few times. V usage is TRBV4-2 and J usage is TRBJ2-3, with 11 bases matching TRBD2. V dropped 4 bases and J dropped 0; count of bases not matched to a gene: 15. Germline lookup yields CDR1 LGHNA and CDR2 YNFKEQ. CDR3 length equals 20 residues. This chain's CDR3 is CASSPSLAGVALGSTDTQYF. As DNA, the CDR3 is TGTGCCAGCAGCCCCTCACTAGCGGGAGTTGCCTTGGGCAGCACAGATACGCAGTATTTT.

The table lists this clone with a few counts. J is TRBJ2-7 and V is TRBV4-1; D is possibly TRBD1 (5 bases). V lost 0 bases, J lost 6 bases, and 18 bases lay in between. Germline loops: CDR1 MGHRA, CDR2 YSYEKL. CDR3 size: 16 residues. In DNA form, the CDR3 reads TGCGCCAGCAGCCAAGATTCGAACTCAGGGCCCTCCGAGCAGTACTTC. Its translation is CASSQDSNSGPSEQYF.

This clone was recorded a few times. The chain carries TRBV5-1 and TRBJ1-6; no clear D. The CDR3 consists of 15 residues. The ends were cut back, 1 base at V and 10 bases at J, with 15 bases in the middle. CDR1 SGHRS and CDR2 YFSETQ come from the germline V gene. CDR3: CASSLRPSLDSPLHF. The DNA for the CDR3 is TGCGCCAGCAGCTTGAGGCCGAGCCTTGACTCACCCCTCCACTTT. The whole variable domain, filled in from reference TRBV5-1 and TRBJ1-6, reads KAGVTQTPRYLIKTRGQQVTLSCSPISGHRSVSWYQQTPGQGLQFLFEYFSETQRNKGNFPGRFSGRQFSNSRSEMNVSTLELGDSALYLCASSLRPSLDSPLHFGNGTRLTVT.

The chain links TRBV21-1 to TRBJ1-2. TRBV21-1 is listed as a pseudogene. The CDR3 has 16 residues. In nucleotides, the CDR3 is TGTGCCAGCAGCAAAGGAGGCAGGCGCACCTCGGATGGCTACACCTTC. Its protein product is CASSKGGRRTSDGYTF.

The chain joins TRBV28 to TRBJ2-2; D gene ambiguous. The V gene's germline CDR1 is MDHEN and CDR2 SYDVKM. This CDR3 contains 12 residues. V shed 5 bases and J shed 3 bases, with 4 bases lying between them. CDR3 in DNA: TGTGCCAGCAGTCAGTACACCGGGGAGCTGTTTTTT. This encodes CASSQYTGELFF.

The J gene is TRBJ2-3, the V gene TRBV5-4, with unresolved D. V lost 0 bases to trimming and J lost 5 bases, with 7 bases between them. Germline V gene lookup returns CDR1 SGHNT and CDR2 YYREEE (reference sequence). This CDR3 is built from 13 residues. The CDR3 nucleotides read TGTGCCAGCAGCTTGGAGACAAAAGATACGCAGTATTTT. Translated: CASSLETKDTQYF.

Only a few counts were recorded for this clone. The CDR3 DNA reads TGTGCCAGCAGCCATGGCCAGGGCGGTTCACCCCTCCACTTT. This encodes CASSHGQGGSPLHF. The rearrangement joins TRBV7-8 to TRBJ1-6; the D gene is possibly TRBD1 (5 bases). The CDR3 is made up of 14 amino acids. Trimming pared 5 bases from V and 9 bases from J, leaving 14 bases between. Per germline, CDR1 SGHVS and CDR2 FQNEAQ.

The CDR3: CASSPVVLAGGPGNEQFF. CDR3 in DNA: TGTGCCAGCAGCCCAGTGGTCCTAGCGGGGGGGCCGGGTAATGAGCAGTTCTTC. The gene calls are TRBV11-3 and TRBJ2-1; 12 nucleotides align to TRBD2. Trimming took 5 bases from V and 7 from J; bases not matched to a gene: 15. CDR1 is SGHNT, CDR2 YENEEA, per germline. This CDR3 contains 18 residues.

The chain recombines TRBV9 with TRBJ1-1, with D possibly being TRBD1 (5 bases). Germline V CDR1 and CDR2: SGDLS, YYNGEE. The CDR3 runs to 15 residues. Deletions cut 0 bases from V and 11 bases from J, with 20 bases between. The CDR3 loop reads CASSVDGSGGAPAFF. The CDR3 coding sequence is TGTGCCAGCAGCGTAGATGGATCGGGTGGGGCTCCGGCTTTCTTT.

This clone has more than one count but fewer than ten. For the CDR3, the DNA is TGTGCCGGGGGACAGGGCTCTGGCGTTGGTCCGCCCCAGCATTTT. As protein: CAGGQGSGVGPPQHF. The chain links TRBV21-1 to TRBJ1-5; the D call TRBD1 from the table was never checked on the DNA. TRBV21-1 has pseudogene status. This CDR3 is 15 amino acids long.

This clone showed up just a few times. The chain couples TRBV29-1 to TRBJ1-2; tentative D call: TRBD1 (5 bases). CDR1 SQVTM and CDR2 ANQGSEA come from the germline V gene. The CDR3 covers 12 residues. For the CDR3, the DNA is TGCATCACCAGGGAATTGGACTATGGCTACACCTTC. As protein: CITRELDYGYTF.

This clone was recorded a few times. The chain joins TRBV5-7 to TRBJ1-4; TRBD1 is a possible D gene (6 bases). TRBV5-7 is marked as an open reading frame, function uncertain. The ends were cut back, 4 bases at V and 8 bases at J, with 12 bases in the middle. The CDR3 totals 13 residues. The CDR3 coding sequence is TGTGCCAGCAGCCCCGAGGGGGGAGAAAAACTGTTTTTT. Amino acid sequence: CASSPEGGEKLFF.

The V gene is TRBV18, the J gene TRBJ2-2; a weak D match, TRBD2 (5 bases). Deletions cut 6 bases from V and 4 bases from J, with 15 bases between. The CDR3 loop spans 15 amino acids. Germline CDR1 is KGHSH and CDR2 is LQKENI. The CDR3 DNA follows: TGTGCCAGCTCCCCCAGGAGGACGCCCACCGGGGAGCTGTTTTTT. This codes for CASSPRRTPTGELFF.

This rearrangement joins TRBV19 to TRBJ2-1, with D perhaps TRBD1 (6 bases). CDR1 LNHDA and CDR2 SQIVND come from the germline V gene (reference sequence). The CDR3 covers 14 residues. The V end lost 4 bases, the J end lost 4 bases, and 11 bases lay between the germline ends. The CDR3 nucleotides read TGTGCCAGTAGTAAGGGGGTCGAGTACAATGAGCAGTTCTTC. It codes for CASSKGVEYNEQFF.

The chain links TRBV7-2 to TRBJ1-1; 7 bases are shared with TRBD1. V trimming: 1 base; J trimming: 0 bases; junction bases outside the gene matches: 11. CDR3 length equals 18 residues. Germline CDR1 SGHTA, CDR2 FQGNSA. CDR3 in DNA: TGTGCCAGCAGCTTAGGGGGGGGACAGCGTTCAATGAACACTGAAGCTTTCTTT. Translating gives CASSLGGGQRSMNTEAFF. The variable domain in full, completed from reference TRBV7-2 and TRBJ1-1, reads GAGVSQSPSNKVTEKGKDVELRCDPISGHTALYWYRQSLGQGLEFLIYFQGNSAPDKSGLPSDRFSAERTGGSVSTLTIQRTQQEDSAVYLCASSLGGGQRSMNTEAFFGQGTRLTVV.